The entry that follows covers one T cell receptor beta chain sequence. The data originate from a study of blood T cell repertoires in COVID-19. Residents of about two dozen US areas, aged about 18 to 95 years, made up the participants. All recovered Cohort 3 donors got two negative PCRs, got clearance, or saw symptom resolution. Original data processing: It was from reference gene primer amplification that nucleated cell counts were estimated. Assay used: immunoSEQ multiplex PCR; TCRdb lists only in-frame clones, some missing. The V and J calls and clone size are taken from that table; D and trimming were inferred from the DNA. The sample carries fewer than 250,000 clones, roughly 90% recorded once. CDR1 is SSHAT and CDR2 is FNYEAQ in the germline V gene (reference sequence). The CDR3 extends over 16 amino acids. V trimming: 5 bases; J trimming: 2 bases; junction bases outside the gene matches: 7.

This sequence originates from a woman between 18 and 29 years old who had recovered from COVID-19. The rearrangement links TRBV7-7 to TRBJ2-5; TRBD2 matches at 11 bases. The sequenced sample was PBMCs or T cells enriched from blood (not recorded which). This CDR3 is CASSPSSGGTQETQYF. DNA of the CDR3: TGTGCCAGCAGCCCGTCTAGCGGGGGGACACAAGAGACCCAGTACTTC.